This entry concerns a single T cell receptor (beta chain). The sample comes from a study of CD8 T cells in Susac syndrome. The CDR3 has 15 amino acids. Trimming cost V 4 bases and J 0 bases; bases outside gene matches: 2. Germline V lookup: CDR1 SQVTM, CDR2 ANQGSEA. An input of about 0.45 to 1 ug of RNA was subjected to reverse transcription using random hexamers. TCRdb used MiXCR to reprocess the immunoSEQ multiplex PCR reads, holding one entry per CDR3 protein. This table holds about 130,000 distinct CDR3 sequences, around 94% found once. Sequenced material: CD4+ T cells from PBMCs. The chain couples TRBV29-1 to TRBJ2-3; 12 bases line up with TRBD2. The source is a human donor in good health. The CDR3 bases are TGCAGCGTTGGGACTAGCGGGACTAGCACAGATACGCAGTATTTT. Its translation: CSVGTSGTSTDTQYF.